The clone carrying this T cell receptor beta chain occurred many times. What it binds is not known. The data derive from a study of response to subunit inactivated influenza vaccine. Overall study findings and caveats: Every seasonal influenza vaccination brings in few new T cells, the authors suggested.

MiXCR was run by TCRdb on the RT-PCR reads, yielding one entry per CDR3 protein. The sample shows about 620,000 distinct CDR3 sequences, about 10% of them seen only once. Per the germline V gene, CDR1 is SGHRS and CDR2 is YFSETQ. The trim removed 0 bases at V and 6 bases at J, leaving 2 bases unmatched. The CDR3 has 13 amino acids. The origin of this receptor is a man in his fifties or sixties who received an inactivated influenza vaccine. The chain uses TRBV5-1 and TRBJ1-2; 7 bases align to TRBD1. Sequenced material: PBMCs from blood, taken on the day of vaccination. This CDR3 is CASSLGQGNGYTF. As DNA, the CDR3 is TGCGCCAGCAGCTTGGGACAGGGAAATGGCTACACCTTC.